This T cell receptor beta chain was sequenced in a study of T cells in Graves' hyperthyroidism and ophthalmopathy. Regions amplified from RNA transcripts were the TCR beta CDR3 regions. RT-PCR in the first round (using the HTBI primer set) targeted the TCR CDR3. Each CDR3 protein gets one entry after TCRdb re-called the multiplex PCR reads with MiXCR. The table includes 600,000 to 700,000 distinct CDR3 sequences, approximately 42% detected once. This clonotype was detected ten times or more. Germline lookup yields CDR1 SQVTM and CDR2 ANQGSEA. This CDR3 has 13 amino acids. Losses at the gene ends were 1 base for V and 5 bases for J; bases not matched to a gene: 2.

The chain links TRBV29-1 to TRBJ2-5, with 9 positions matching TRBD2. The TCR sequence derives from an adult man with Graves' disease, either hyperthyroidism or ophthalmopathy (not recorded which). What was sequenced was peripheral blood or thyroid tissue (not recorded which). The CDR3 sequence: CSVEASGKETQYF. The CDR3 DNA reads as TGCAGCGTTGAAGCTAGCGGGAAGGAGACCCAGTACTTC.